This TCR beta chain was obtained from a study of cytomegalovirus exposure and HLA in healthy donors. The CDR3 spans 16 residues. With 3 bases clipped from V and 6 bases from J, the junction kept 11 bases outside the gene matches. Per germline, CDR1 MGHRA and CDR2 YSYEKL. Only in-frame clones appear in the TCRdb table, and some are missing; sequencing was by immunoSEQ multiplex PCR. The sample has over 70,000 clones, about 90% seen once. From the roughly 110-subject validation cohort, which was separate from the approximately 720-subject first cohort, the donors were drawn. The chain has TRBV4-1 and TRBJ1-1; 9 positions agree with TRBD1. The sequencing input was PBMCs. The clonotype comes from a woman aged 18-35 years in good health and CMV-seropositive. Written as DNA, the CDR3 is TGCGCCAGCAGCCACGCCGGGACAGGGCGAGCGCCTGAAGCTTTCTTT. Translated: CASSHAGTGRAPEAFF.